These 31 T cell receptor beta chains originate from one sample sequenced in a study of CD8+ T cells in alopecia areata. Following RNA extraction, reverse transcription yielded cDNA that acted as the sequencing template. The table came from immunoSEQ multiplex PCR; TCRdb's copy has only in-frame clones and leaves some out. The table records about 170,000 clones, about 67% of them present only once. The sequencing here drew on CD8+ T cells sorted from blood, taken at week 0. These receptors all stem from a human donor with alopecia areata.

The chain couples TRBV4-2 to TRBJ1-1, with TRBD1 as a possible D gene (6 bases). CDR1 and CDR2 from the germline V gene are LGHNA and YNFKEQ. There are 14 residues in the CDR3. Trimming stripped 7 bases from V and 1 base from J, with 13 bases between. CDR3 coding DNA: TGTGCCAGCAACCCTCTGGGGGCGAACACTGAAGCTTTCTTT. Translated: CASNPLGANTEAFF.

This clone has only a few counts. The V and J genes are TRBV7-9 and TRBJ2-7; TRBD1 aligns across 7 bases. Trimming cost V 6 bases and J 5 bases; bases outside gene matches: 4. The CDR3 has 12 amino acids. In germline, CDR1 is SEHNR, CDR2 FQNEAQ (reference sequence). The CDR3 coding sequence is TGTGCCAGCAGTTACGACAGGGACGAGCAGTACTTC. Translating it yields CASSYDRDEQYF. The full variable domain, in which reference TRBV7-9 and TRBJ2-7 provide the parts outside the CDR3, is DTGVSQNPRHKITKRGQNVTFRCDPISEHNRLYWYRQTLGQGPEFLTYFQNEAQLEKSRLLSDRFSAERPKGSFSTLEIQRTEQGDSAMYLCASSYDRDEQYFGPGTRLTVT.

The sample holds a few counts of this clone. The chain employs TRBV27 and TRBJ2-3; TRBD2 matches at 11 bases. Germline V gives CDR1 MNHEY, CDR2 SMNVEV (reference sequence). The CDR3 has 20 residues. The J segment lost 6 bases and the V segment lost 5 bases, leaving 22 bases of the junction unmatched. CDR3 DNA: TGTGCCAGCAGTACTGTCCCCCGCACACTAGCGGGGGTGGGAAAGGATACGCAGTATTTT. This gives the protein CASSTVPRTLAGVGKDTQYF.

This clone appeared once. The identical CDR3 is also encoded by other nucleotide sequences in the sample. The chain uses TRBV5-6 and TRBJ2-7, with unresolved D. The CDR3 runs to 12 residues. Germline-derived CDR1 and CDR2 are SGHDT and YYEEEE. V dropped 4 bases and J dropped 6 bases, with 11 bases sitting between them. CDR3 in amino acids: CASSPGRGEQYF. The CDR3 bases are TGTGCCAGCAGCCCCGGACGCGGCGAGCAGTACTTC.

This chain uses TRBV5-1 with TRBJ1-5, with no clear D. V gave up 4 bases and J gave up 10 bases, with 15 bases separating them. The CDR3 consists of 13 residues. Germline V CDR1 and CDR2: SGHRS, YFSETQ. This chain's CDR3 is CASSPRLRPPQHF. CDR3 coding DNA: TGCGCCAGCAGCCCCCGTTTAAGACCTCCCCAGCATTTT.

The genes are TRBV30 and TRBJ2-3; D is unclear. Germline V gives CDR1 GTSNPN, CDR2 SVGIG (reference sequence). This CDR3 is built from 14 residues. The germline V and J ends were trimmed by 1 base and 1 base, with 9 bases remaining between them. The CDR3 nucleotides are TGTGCCTGGAGTGGAGGTATCGGCACAGATACGCAGTATTTT. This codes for CAWSGGIGTDTQYF.

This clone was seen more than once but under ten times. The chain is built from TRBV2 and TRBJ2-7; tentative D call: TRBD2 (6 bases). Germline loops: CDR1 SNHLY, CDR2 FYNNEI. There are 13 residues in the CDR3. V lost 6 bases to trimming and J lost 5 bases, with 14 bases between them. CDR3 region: CASRVGGMDEQYF. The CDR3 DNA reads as TGTGCCAGCAGGGTGGGGGGAATGGACGAGCAGTACTTC.

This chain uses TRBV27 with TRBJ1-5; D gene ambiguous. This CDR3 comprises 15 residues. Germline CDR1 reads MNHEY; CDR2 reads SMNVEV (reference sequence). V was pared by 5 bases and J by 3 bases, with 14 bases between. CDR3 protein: CASSPRARDNQPQHF. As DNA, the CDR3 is TGTGCCAGCAGTCCGCGGGCCCGGGACAATCAGCCCCAGCATTTT.

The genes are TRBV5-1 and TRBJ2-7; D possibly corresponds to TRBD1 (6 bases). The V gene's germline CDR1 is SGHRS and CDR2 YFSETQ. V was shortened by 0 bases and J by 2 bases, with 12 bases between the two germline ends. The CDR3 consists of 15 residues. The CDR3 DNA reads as TGCGCCAGCAGCTTGGCCACAGGGCGGCCCTACGAGCAGTACTTC. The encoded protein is CASSLATGRPYEQYF.

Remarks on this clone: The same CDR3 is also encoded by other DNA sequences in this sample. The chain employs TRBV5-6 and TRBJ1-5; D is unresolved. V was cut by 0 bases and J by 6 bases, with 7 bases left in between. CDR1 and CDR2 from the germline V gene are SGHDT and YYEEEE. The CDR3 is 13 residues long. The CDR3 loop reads CASSLGASQPQHF. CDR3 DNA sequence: TGTGCCAGCAGCTTGGGGGCGAGTCAGCCCCAGCATTTT. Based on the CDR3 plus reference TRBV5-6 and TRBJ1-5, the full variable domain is DAGVTQSPTHLIKTRGQQVTLRCSPKSGHDTVSWYQQALGQGPQFIFQYYEEEERQRGNFPDRFSGHQFPNYSSELNVNALLLGDSALYLCASSLGASQPQHFGDGTRLSIL.

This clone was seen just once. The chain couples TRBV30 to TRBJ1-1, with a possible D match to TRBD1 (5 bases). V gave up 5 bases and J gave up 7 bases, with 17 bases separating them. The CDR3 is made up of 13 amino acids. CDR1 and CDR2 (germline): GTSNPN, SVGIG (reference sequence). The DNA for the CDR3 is TGTGCCTGGGGACGCCAGGGCCCCCATGAAGCTTTCTTT. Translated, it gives CAWGRQGPHEAFF.

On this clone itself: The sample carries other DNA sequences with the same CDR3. CDR3 bases: TGTGCCAGCAGTTTGGGCGGGGGTCAGCCCCAGCATTTT. Translated: CASSLGGGQPQHF. This chain uses TRBV27 with TRBJ1-5; tentatively, D is TRBD1 (5 bases). This CDR3 is built from 13 residues. The germline V gene encodes CDR1 MNHEY and CDR2 SMNVEV (reference sequence). Trimming left V 3 bases short and J 6 bases short, with 9 bases between.

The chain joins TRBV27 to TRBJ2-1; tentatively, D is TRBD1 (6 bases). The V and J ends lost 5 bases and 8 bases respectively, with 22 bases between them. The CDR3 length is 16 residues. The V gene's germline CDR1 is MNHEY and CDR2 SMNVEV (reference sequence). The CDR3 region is CASSIITGKGRYEQFF. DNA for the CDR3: TGTGCCAGCAGTATAATTACAGGGAAGGGTCGGTATGAGCAGTTCTTC.

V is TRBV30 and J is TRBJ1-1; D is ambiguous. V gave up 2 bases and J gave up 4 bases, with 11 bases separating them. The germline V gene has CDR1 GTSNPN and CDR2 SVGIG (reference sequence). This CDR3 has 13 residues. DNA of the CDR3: TGTGCCTGGAGTACTGGGCTAATCACTGAAGCTTTCTTT. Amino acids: CAWSTGLITEAFF.

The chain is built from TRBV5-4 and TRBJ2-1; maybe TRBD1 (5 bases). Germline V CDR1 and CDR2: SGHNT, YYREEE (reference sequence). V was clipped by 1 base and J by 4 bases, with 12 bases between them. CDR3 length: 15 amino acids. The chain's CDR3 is CASSLSRDTYNEQFF. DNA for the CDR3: TGTGCCAGCAGCTTGAGCAGGGATACTTACAATGAGCAGTTCTTC.

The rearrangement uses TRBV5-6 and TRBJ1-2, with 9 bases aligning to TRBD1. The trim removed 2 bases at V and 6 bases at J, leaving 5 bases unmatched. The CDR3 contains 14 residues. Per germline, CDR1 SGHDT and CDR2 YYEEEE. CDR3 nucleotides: TGTGCCAGCAGCTTTGGGACAGGGATGAATGGCTACACCTTC. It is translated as CASSFGTGMNGYTF.

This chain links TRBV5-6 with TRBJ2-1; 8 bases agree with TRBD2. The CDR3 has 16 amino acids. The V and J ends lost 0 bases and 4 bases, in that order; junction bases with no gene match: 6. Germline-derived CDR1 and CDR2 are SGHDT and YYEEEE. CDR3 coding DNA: TGTGCCAGCAGCTTGGCCACGGGGGGGTCGTACAATGAGCAGTTCTTC. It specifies CASSLATGGSYNEQFF.

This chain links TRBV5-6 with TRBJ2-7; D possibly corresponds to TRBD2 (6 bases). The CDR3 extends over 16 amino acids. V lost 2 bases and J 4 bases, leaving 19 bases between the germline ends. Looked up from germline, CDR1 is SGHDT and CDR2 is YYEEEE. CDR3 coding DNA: TGTGCCAGCAGCTTCCCTCGGGCGGGGTTGGGGTACGAGCAGTACTTC. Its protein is CASSFPRAGLGYEQYF.

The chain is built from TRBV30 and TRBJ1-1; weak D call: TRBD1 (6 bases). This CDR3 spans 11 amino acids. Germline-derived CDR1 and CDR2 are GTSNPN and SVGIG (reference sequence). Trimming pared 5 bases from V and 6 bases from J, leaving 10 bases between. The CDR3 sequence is CAWRGAPEAFF. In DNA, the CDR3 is TGTGCCTGGCGGGGGGCGCCTGAAGCTTTCTTT.

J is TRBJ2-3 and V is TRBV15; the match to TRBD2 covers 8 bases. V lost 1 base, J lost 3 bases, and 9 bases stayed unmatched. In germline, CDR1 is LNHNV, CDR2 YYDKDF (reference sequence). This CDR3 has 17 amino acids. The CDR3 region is CATSRASRLASTDTQYF. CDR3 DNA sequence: TGTGCCACCAGCAGAGCCTCCCGACTAGCGTCTACAGATACGCAGTATTTT.

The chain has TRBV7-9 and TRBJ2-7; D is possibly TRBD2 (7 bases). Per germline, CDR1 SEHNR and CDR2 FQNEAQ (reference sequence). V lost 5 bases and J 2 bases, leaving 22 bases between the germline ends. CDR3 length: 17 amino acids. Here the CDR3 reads CASSHPGRSGGAYEQYF. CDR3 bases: TGTGCCAGCAGCCACCCGGGACGATCGGGGGGCGCCTACGAGCAGTACTTC.

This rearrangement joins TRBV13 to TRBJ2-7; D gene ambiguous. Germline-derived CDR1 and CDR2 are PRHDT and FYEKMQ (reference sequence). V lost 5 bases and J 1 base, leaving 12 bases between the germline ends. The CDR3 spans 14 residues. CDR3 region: CASSARTISYEQYF. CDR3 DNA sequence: TGTGCCAGCAGCGCCCGTACCATTTCCTACGAGCAGTACTTC.

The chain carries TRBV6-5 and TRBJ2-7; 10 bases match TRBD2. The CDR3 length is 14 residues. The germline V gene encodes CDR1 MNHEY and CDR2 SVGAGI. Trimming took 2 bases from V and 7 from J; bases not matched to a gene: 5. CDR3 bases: TGTGCCAGCAGTTACGCGGGGACTAGCGAAGAGCAGTACTTC. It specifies CASSYAGTSEEQYF.

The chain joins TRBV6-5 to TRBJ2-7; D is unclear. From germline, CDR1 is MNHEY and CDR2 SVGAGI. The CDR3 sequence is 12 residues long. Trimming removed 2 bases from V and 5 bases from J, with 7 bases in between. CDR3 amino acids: CASSYRGDEQYF. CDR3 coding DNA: TGTGCCAGCAGTTACCGAGGCGACGAGCAGTACTTC.

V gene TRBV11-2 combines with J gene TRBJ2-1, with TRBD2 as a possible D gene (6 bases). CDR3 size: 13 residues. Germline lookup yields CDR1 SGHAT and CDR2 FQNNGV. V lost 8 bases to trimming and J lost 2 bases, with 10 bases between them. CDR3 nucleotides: TGTGCCAGCGTAGCGGCTACCTACAATGAGCAGTTCTTC. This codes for CASVAATYNEQFF.

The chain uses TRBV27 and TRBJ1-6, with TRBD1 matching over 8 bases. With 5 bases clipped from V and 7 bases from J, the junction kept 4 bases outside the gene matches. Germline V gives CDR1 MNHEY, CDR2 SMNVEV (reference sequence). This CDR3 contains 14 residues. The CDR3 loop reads CASSADRANSPLHF. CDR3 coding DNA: TGTGCCAGCAGTGCGGACAGGGCGAATTCACCCCTCCACTTT.

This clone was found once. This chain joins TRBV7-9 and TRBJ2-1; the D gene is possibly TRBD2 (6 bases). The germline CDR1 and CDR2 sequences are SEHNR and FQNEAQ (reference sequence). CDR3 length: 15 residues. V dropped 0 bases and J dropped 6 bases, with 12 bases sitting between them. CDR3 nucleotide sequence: TGTGCCAGCAGCTTAGCTGCGGGACCTCTCAATGAGCAGTTCTTC. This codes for CASSLAAGPLNEQFF.

CDR3 sequence: CASSAERDRRDEQYF. CDR3 coding DNA: TGTGCCAGCAGTGCGGAGAGGGACAGGCGCGACGAGCAGTACTTC. The rearrangement joins TRBV2 to TRBJ2-7; 8 bases map to TRBD1. Germline values: CDR1 SNHLY, CDR2 FYNNEI. J gave up 5 bases and V 4 bases, and 10 bases lay outside the gene matches. The CDR3 has 15 amino acids.

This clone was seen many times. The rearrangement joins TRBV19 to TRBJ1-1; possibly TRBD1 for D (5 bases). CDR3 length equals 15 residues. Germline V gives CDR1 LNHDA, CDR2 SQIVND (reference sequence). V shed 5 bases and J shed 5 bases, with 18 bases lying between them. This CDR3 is CASSPRTHEGTEAFF. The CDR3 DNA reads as TGTGCCAGTAGTCCACGCACCCACGAGGGGACTGAAGCTTTCTTT.

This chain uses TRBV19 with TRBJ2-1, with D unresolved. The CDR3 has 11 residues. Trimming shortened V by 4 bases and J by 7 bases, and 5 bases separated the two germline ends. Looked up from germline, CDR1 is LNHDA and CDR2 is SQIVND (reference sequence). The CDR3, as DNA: TGTGCCAGTAGTACTTTGAATGAGCAGTTCTTC. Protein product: CASSTLNEQFF.

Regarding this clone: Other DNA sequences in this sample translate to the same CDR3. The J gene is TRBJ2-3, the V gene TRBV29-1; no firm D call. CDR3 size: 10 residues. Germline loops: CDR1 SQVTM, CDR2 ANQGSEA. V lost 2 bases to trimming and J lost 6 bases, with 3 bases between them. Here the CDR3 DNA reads TGCAGCGTTGAAACTGATACGCAGTATTTT. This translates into CSVETDTQYF.